The 27 T cell receptor beta chains given below trace back to one sample, sequenced in a study of T-cell reconstitution after alpha-beta-depleted transplantation in children. During its preparation, the TCRbeta library received unique molecular identifiers. Each CDR3 protein is one row after TCRdb ran MiXCR on the PCR reads. The sample has around 500,000 distinct CDR3 sequences, roughly 23% seen once. This specimen consisted of PBMCs, mostly from graft donor cells, obtained 360 days after TCRalphabeta/CD19-depleted stem cell transplant. Receptor source: a boy under three years old who had a stem cell transplant for acute myeloid leukemia, so the T cells may come from the graft donor.

The J gene is TRBJ2-2, the V gene TRBV12-3 or TRBV12-4; 11 bases map to TRBD2. The CDR3 extends over 14 amino acids. The J segment lost 6 bases and the V segment lost 7 bases, leaving 4 bases of the junction unmatched. CDR3: CASTVSGGAGELFF. CDR3 DNA: TGTGCCAGCACCGTTAGCGGGGGGGCCGGGGAGCTGTTTTTT.

This chain uses TRBV20-1 with TRBJ2-3, with TRBD1 matching over 10 bases. This CDR3 has 16 residues. Germline loops: CDR1 DFQATT, CDR2 SNEGSKA (reference sequence). Unmatched junction bases numbered 5, after V lost 0 bases and J lost 2 bases. CDR3 loop: CSAREPGQGSTDTQYF. CDR3 in DNA: TGCAGTGCTAGAGAGCCGGGACAGGGGTCCACAGATACGCAGTATTTT.

This clonotype has a count of ten or more. The chain carries TRBV29-1 and TRBJ2-3; D remains ambiguous. The CDR3 totals 13 residues. Trimming took 0 bases from V and 6 from J, leaving 10 bases between them. Per germline, CDR1 SQVTM and CDR2 ANQGSEA. As DNA, the CDR3 is TGCAGCGTTGAAGATTTCCCACCTGATACGCAGTATTTT. Translation gives CSVEDFPPDTQYF.

This sequence joins TRBV9 and TRBJ2-3, with 7 nucleotides matching TRBD1. The germline gives CDR1 SGDLS, CDR2 YYNGEE. V lost 4 bases, J lost 3 bases, and 11 bases stayed unmatched. CDR3 length: 16 residues. CDR3 in amino acids: CASSFGDRLTTDTQYF. Written as DNA, the CDR3 is TGTGCCAGCAGCTTCGGGGACAGACTCACTACAGATACGCAGTATTTT.

This clonotype was found a few times. This chain uses TRBV4-2 with TRBJ1-5; TRBD1 aligns across 8 bases. The CDR3 sequence is 16 residues long. The V gene end was trimmed by 3 bases and the J gene end by 0 bases; junction bases not matched to a gene: 4. Germline CDR1 LGHNA, CDR2 YNFKEQ. The CDR3 nucleotides are TGTGCCAGCAGCCACGGGACAGGTTATAGCAATCAGCCCCAGCATTTT. It yields the protein CASSHGTGYSNQPQHF.

This clonotype was seen a handful of times. The chain is built from TRBV20-1 and TRBJ2-6; D uncertain. CDR3 length: 14 residues. Trimming cost V 3 bases and J 2 bases, with 8 bases left between them. Looked up from germline, CDR1 is DFQATT and CDR2 is SNEGSKA (reference sequence). The CDR3 spells CSASSPPGANVLTF. DNA of the CDR3: TGCAGTGCTAGTAGCCCCCCTGGGGCCAACGTCCTGACTTTC.

The V gene is TRBV28, the J gene TRBJ2-5, with D uncertain. The CDR3 has 13 amino acids. Trimming removed 1 base at V and 6 bases at J, with 9 bases between. The germline gives CDR1 MDHEN, CDR2 SYDVKM. The CDR3 region has the DNA TGTGCCAGCAGTTTATTGATTGGACAGACCCAGTACTTC. This translates into CASSLLIGQTQYF.

V gene TRBV6-5 combines with J gene TRBJ2-5, with 7 bases aligning to TRBD1. Germline lookup yields CDR1 MNHEY and CDR2 SVGAGI. V lost 0 bases and J lost 0; bases outside the gene matches: 7. The CDR3 consists of 17 residues. The CDR3 DNA reads as TGTGCCAGCAGTTACTCGGCAAGGGACAGCCACCAAGAGACCCAGTACTTC. This gives the protein CASSYSARDSHQETQYF.

This clonotype was recorded many times. The chain couples TRBV12-5 to TRBJ2-3; D might be TRBD1 or TRBD2, each matching 5 bases. Germline lookup yields CDR1 LGHNT and CDR2 FRNRAP. This CDR3 has 16 residues. Trimming took 6 bases from V and 4 from J, leaving 20 bases between them. The CDR3, as DNA: TGTGCTAGTGGCTCGAGGGGTTCCGGGGTGGCAGATACGCAGTATTTT. It encodes CASGSRGSGVADTQYF. Full variable domain (remainder filled in from reference TRBV12-5 and TRBJ2-3): DARVTQTPRHKVTEMGQEVTMRCQPILGHNTVFWYRQTMMQGLELLAYFRNRAPLDDSGMPKDRFSAEMPDATLATLKIQPSEPRDSAVYFCASGSRGSGVADTQYFGPGTRLTVL.

This chain links TRBV4-3 with TRBJ2-3; D not certain. The CDR3 contains 16 residues. Trimming took off 3 bases at V and 1 base at J, with 14 bases between the two ends. Germline CDR1 is LGHNA and CDR2 is YSLEER. CDR3 amino acids: CASSHAAVTRTDTQYF. The DNA for the CDR3 is TGCGCCAGCAGCCACGCTGCAGTGACCCGCACAGATACGCAGTATTTT.

The table lists this clonotype with a few counts. The CDR3 DNA reads TGTGCCAGCAGCTCCTTAGGTGAGCAGTTCTTC. Protein sequence: CASSSLGEQFF. This rearrangement joins TRBV11-2 to TRBJ2-1; D not resolved. Trimming shortened V by 4 bases and J by 9 bases, and 7 bases separated the two germline ends. The length of the CDR3 is 11 residues. Germline V gene data show CDR1 as SGHAT and CDR2 as FQNNGV.

This clonotype has a handful of counts. The rearrangement uses TRBV28 and TRBJ1-5, with D hard to call. Germline V lookup: CDR1 MDHEN, CDR2 SYDVKM. The CDR3 covers 11 residues. Trimming pared 5 bases from V and 4 bases from J, leaving 3 bases between. The DNA for the CDR3 is TGTGCCAGCAGTGCTAATCAGCCCCAGCATTTT. Translated: CASSANQPQHF.

This chain uses TRBV12-3 or TRBV12-4 with TRBJ2-3, with 10 bases aligning to TRBD2. This CDR3 is 14 amino acids long. V trimming: 1 base; J trimming: 7 bases; junction bases outside the gene matches: 2. The CDR3 reads CASSLDSGGYTQYF. The CDR3 DNA reads TGTGCCAGCAGTTTAGATAGCGGGGGGTATACGCAGTATTTT.

The chain recombines TRBV29-1 with TRBJ1-2; D remains ambiguous. Germline CDR1 is SQVTM and CDR2 is ANQGSEA. The CDR3 length is 14 residues. The V end lost 7 bases, the J end lost 3 bases, and 18 bases lay between the germline ends. CDR3 protein: CSAWPGLAHYGYTF. DNA of the CDR3: TGCAGCGCCTGGCCGGGTTTGGCCCACTATGGCTACACCTTC.

This clonotype has ten or more counts. J is TRBJ2-1 and V is TRBV12-3 or TRBV12-4; D possibly matches TRBD1 or TRBD2 (6 bases each). The CDR3 totals 15 residues. Trimming removed 5 bases from V and 8 bases from J, with 19 bases in between. The CDR3 nucleotides are TGTGCCAGCAGTGAAAACCGGGGGCGTGGCGATGAGCAGTTCTTC. Protein: CASSENRGRGDEQFF.

J is TRBJ2-5 and V is TRBV6-1; 15 positions match TRBD2. The CDR3 is 16 residues long. Per the germline V gene, CDR1 is MNHNS and CDR2 is SASEGT. The J segment lost 5 bases and the V segment lost 8 bases, leaving 9 bases of the junction unmatched. This chain's CDR3 is CASLQLGTSGGETQYF. CDR3 coding DNA: TGTGCCAGCTTACAATTGGGGACTAGCGGGGGGGAGACCCAGTACTTC.

V usage is TRBV20-1 and J usage is TRBJ2-7; 9 nucleotides line up with TRBD1. CDR1 is DFQATT and CDR2 is SNEGSKA in the germline V gene (reference sequence). The CDR3 totals 13 residues. V shed 7 bases, J shed 3 bases, and the junction held 7 bases outside the gene matches. The CDR3 sequence is CSVAGQGGYEQYF. The CDR3 nucleotides are TGCAGTGTCGCGGGACAGGGAGGCTACGAGCAGTACTTC.

This clonotype occurred many times. The chain links TRBV21-1 to TRBJ2-3; TRBD1, the D gene given by the table, was not confirmed from the DNA. TRBV21-1 is flagged as a pseudogene. This CDR3 comprises 15 residues. The CDR3 sequence: CASSPRGKSADTQYF. CDR3 sequence (DNA): TGTGCCAGCAGCCCCAGGGGGAAGTCGGCAGATACGCAGTATTTT.

This clonotype was detected many times. The V call is TRBV29-1, the J call TRBJ2-3; TRBD2 matches 9 bases. Trimming took 2 bases from V and 5 from J; bases not matched to a gene: 5. The germline V gene encodes CDR1 SQVTM and CDR2 ANQGSEA. CDR3 length: 14 residues. The CDR3 here is CSVELAGFGDTQYF. DNA of the CDR3: TGCAGCGTTGAACTAGCGGGGTTCGGAGATACGCAGTATTTT.

The V call is TRBV12-3 or TRBV12-4, the J call TRBJ2-4; no clear D. This CDR3 spans 16 amino acids. Trimming left V 1 base short and J 1 base short, with 11 bases between. The DNA of the CDR3 is TGTGCCAGCAGTTTAGAGGACCACGGGGCCAAAAACATTCAGTACTTC. Its translation: CASSLEDHGAKNIQYF.

CDR3 bases: TGTGCCAGCAGCTTACAGGGAAGGTACGAGCAGTACTTC. This codes for CASSLQGRYEQYF. The chain couples TRBV7-9 to TRBJ2-7; TRBD1 might be the D (5 bases). The CDR3 loop spans 13 amino acids. Trimming took 2 bases from V and 4 from J, leaving 9 bases between them. Germline loops: CDR1 SEHNR, CDR2 FQNEAQ (reference sequence).

The rearrangement joins TRBV20-1 to TRBJ2-7; unclear D gene. V gave up 5 bases and J gave up 6 bases, with 11 bases separating them. The CDR3 is 11 amino acids. Germline loops: CDR1 DFQATT, CDR2 SNEGSKA (reference sequence). The CDR3 DNA reads TGCAGTGCTGGGGTAGTTTCCGAGCAGTACGTC. Its translation is CSAGVVSEQYV.

V usage is TRBV5-1 and J usage is TRBJ2-1, with TRBD2 identical over 8 bases. The CDR3 extends over 18 amino acids. Germline CDR1 is SGHRS and CDR2 is YFSETQ. J lost 4 bases, V lost 0 bases, and 12 bases had no gene match. In DNA form, the CDR3 reads TGCGCCAGCAGCTTGGCGCCCCCCCCAGCGGGGGATTACAATGAGCAGTTCTTC. This translates into CASSLAPPPAGDYNEQFF.

Only a few counts were recorded for this clonotype. CDR3 in DNA: TGCAGTGCTAGAGATCAGGCCGCCGAGTATGGCTACACCTTC. Translated, it gives CSARDQAAEYGYTF. The chain links TRBV20-1 to TRBJ1-2; D is ambiguous. The CDR3 is made up of 14 amino acids. V was clipped by 0 bases and J by 5 bases, with 13 bases between them. CDR1 is DFQATT, CDR2 SNEGSKA, per germline (reference sequence).

In its sample, this clonotype was seen many times. The rearrangement joins TRBV20-1 to TRBJ2-4, with D maybe TRBD1 (6 bases). The CDR3 has 17 residues. Germline V lookup: CDR1 DFQATT, CDR2 SNEGSKA (reference sequence). Trimming removed 6 bases from V and 2 bases from J, with 23 bases in between. CDR3 DNA: TGCAGTGCAACCTACCTAAACAGGGCAGGAACCAAAAACATTCAGTACTTC. This sequence encodes CSATYLNRAGTKNIQYF.

This clonotype has just a few counts. This chain uses TRBV12-3 or TRBV12-4 with TRBJ2-1; tentative D call: TRBD1 (6 bases). This CDR3 region has 13 residues. The V end lost 6 bases, the J end lost 10 bases, and 16 bases lay between the germline ends. The CDR3 region is CASSSGGPIEQFF. In DNA form, the CDR3 reads TGTGCCAGCAGCTCTGGGGGCCCTATCGAGCAGTTCTTC.

The table lists this clonotype with a count of one. The V gene is TRBV12-3 or TRBV12-4, the J gene TRBJ2-1, with 7 bases matching TRBD2. With V trimmed by 5 bases and J by 0 bases, 10 bases remained unmatched. The CDR3 is 17 amino acids. The CDR3 here is CASSNRDYLFSYNEQFF. The CDR3 region has the DNA TGTGCCAGCAGTAACCGGGACTACCTGTTCTCCTACAATGAGCAGTTCTTC.